This T cell receptor (beta chain) was sequenced during a study of early T cells in non-severe SARS-CoV-2 infection. Findings of the study overall: Private and CD4 specificities were missed by VDJdb matching, which favored anti-spike CD8 responses.

TCRdb re-called the 5' RACE reads through MiXCR, storing one row per CDR3 protein. The data show roughly 48,000 distinct CDR3 sequences, approximately 4.1% seen once. V was pared by 10 bases and J by 4 bases, with 14 bases of the junction left unmatched. There are 17 residues in the CDR3. Per the germline V gene, CDR1 is LNHDA and CDR2 is SQIVND (reference sequence). Regarding this clonotype: The target antigen is unknown.

This chain connects TRBV19 to TRBJ2-2; 11 bases are shared with TRBD2. The TCR comes from an adult who was a healthcare worker with PCR-confirmed SARS-CoV-2 infection or an uninfected control (not recorded which). The specimen was whole blood. The CDR3 nucleotides are TGTGCCACCACCCTGACTAGCGGGGCCTTAATCACCGGGGAGCTGTTTTTT. This gives the protein CATTLTSGALITGELFF. Full variable domain (outside the CDR3, taken from reference TRBV19 and TRBJ2-2): DGGITQSPKYLFRKEGQNVTLSCEQNLNHDAMYWYRQDPGQGLRLIYYSQIVNDFQKGDIAEGYSVSREKKESFPLTVTSAQKNPTAFYLCATTLTSGALITGELFFGEGSRLTVL.